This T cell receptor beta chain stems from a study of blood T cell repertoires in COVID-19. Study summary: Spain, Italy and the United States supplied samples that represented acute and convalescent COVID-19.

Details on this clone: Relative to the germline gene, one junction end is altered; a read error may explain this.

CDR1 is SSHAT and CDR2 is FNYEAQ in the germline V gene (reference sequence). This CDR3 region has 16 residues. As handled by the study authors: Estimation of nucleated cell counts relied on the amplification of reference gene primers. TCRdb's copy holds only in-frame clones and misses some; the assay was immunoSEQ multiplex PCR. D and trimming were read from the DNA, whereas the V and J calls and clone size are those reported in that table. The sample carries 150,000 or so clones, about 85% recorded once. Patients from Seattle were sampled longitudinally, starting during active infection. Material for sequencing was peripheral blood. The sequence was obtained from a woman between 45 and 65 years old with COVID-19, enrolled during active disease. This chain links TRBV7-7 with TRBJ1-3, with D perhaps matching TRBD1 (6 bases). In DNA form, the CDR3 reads TGTGCTAGCAGCCAGGGGACGATCGTCTCTGGAAACACCATATATTTT. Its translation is CASSQGTIVSGNTIYF.